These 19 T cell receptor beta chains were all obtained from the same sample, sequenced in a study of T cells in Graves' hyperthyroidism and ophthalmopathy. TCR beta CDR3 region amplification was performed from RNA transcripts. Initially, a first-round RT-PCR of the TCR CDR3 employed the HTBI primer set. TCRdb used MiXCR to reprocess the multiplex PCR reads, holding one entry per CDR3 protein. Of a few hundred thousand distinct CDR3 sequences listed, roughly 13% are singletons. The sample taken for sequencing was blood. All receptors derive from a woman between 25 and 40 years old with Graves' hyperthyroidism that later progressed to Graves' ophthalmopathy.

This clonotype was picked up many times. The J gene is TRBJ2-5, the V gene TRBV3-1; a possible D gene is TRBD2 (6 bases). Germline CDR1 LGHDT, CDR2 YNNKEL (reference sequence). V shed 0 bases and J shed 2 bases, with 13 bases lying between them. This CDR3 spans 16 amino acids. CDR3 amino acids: CASSQDRGLQQETQYF. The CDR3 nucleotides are TGTGCCAGCAGCCAAGATCGGGGACTGCAACAAGAGACCCAGTACTTC.

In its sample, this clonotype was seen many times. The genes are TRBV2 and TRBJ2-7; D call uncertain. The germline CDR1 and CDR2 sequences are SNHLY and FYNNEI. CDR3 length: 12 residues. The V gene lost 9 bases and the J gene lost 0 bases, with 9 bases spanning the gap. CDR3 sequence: CASSGTSYEQYF. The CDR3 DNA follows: TGTGCCAGTTCGGGTACCTCCTACGAGCAGTACTTC.

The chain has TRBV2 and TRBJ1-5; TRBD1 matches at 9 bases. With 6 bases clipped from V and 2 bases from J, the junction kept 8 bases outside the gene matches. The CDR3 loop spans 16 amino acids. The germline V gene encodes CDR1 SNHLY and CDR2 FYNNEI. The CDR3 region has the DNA TGTGCCAGCAGGCCGGGACAGGGTTGGGGCAATCAGCCCCAGCATTTT. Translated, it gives CASRPGQGWGNQPQHF. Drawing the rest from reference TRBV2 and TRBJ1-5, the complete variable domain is EPEVTQTPSHQVTQMGQEVILRCVPISNHLYFYWYRQILGQKVEFLVSFYNNEISEKSEIFDDQFSVERPDGSNFTLKIRSTKLEDSAMYFCASRPGQGWGNQPQHFGDGTRLSIL.

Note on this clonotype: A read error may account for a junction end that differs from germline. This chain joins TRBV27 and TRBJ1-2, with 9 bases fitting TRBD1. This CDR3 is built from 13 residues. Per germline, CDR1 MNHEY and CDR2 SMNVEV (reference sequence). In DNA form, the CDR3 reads TGTGCCAGCAGCCCGGGACAGGGAAATGGCTTCACCTTC. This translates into CASSPGQGNGFTF.

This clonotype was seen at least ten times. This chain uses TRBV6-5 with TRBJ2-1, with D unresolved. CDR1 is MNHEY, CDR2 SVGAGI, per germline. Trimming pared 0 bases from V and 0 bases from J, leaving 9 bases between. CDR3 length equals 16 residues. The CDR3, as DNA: TGTGCCAGCAGTTACTCCTTTTCCCACTCCTACAATGAGCAGTTCTTC. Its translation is CASSYSFSHSYNEQFF.

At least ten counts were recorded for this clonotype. The CDR3 reads CASSPPGPGEQFF. CDR3 bases: TGTGCCAGCAGCCCGCCCGGGCCCGGTGAGCAGTTCTTC. The chain combines TRBV11-3 with TRBJ2-1, with unresolved D. The V end lost 5 bases, the J end lost 9 bases, and 14 bases lay between the germline ends. Germline V gene sequence: CDR1 SGHNT, CDR2 YENEEA. This CDR3 spans 13 amino acids.

The CDR3: CASSTLDAIGVGYTF. The CDR3 DNA sequence: TGTGCCAGCAGCACCCTGGACGCAATCGGCGTTGGCTACACCTTC. This chain connects TRBV7-2 to TRBJ1-2; D is uncertain. Germline assignment: CDR1 SGHTA and CDR2 FQGNSA. The CDR3 has 15 residues. Deletions cut 5 bases from V and 7 bases from J, with 20 bases between.

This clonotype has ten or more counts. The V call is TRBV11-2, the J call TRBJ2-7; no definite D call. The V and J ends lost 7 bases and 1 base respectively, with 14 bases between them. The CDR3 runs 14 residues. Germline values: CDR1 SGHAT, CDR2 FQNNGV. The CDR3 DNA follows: TGTGCCAGCAACTACGACTTTGTATCCTACGAGCAGTACTTC. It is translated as CASNYDFVSYEQYF.

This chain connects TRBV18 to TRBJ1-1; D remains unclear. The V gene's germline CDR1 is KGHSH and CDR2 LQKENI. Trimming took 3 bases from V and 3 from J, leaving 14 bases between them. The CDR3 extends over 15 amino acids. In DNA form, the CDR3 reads TGTGCCAGCTCACCGGTTGACCTAACGCACACTGAAGCTTTCTTT. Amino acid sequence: CASSPVDLTHTEAFF.

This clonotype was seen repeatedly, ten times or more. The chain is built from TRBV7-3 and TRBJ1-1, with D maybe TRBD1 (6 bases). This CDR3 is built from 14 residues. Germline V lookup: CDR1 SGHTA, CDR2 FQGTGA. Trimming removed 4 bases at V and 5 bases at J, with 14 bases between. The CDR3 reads CASSSQGMGTEAFF. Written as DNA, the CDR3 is TGTGCCAGCAGCTCGCAGGGGATGGGGACTGAAGCTTTCTTT.

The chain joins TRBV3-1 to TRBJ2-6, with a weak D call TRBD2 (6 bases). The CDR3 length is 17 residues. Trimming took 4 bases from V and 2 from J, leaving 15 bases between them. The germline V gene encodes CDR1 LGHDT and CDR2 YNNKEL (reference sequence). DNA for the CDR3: TGTGCCAGCAGCCCGGCCGGGAGTTTAGCTGGGGCCAACGTCCTGACTTTC. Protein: CASSPAGSLAGANVLTF.

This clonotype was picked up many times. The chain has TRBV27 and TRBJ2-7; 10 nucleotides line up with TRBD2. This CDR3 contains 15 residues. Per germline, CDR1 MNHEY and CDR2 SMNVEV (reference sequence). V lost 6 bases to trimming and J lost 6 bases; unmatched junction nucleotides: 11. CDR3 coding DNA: TGTGCCAGCAGCCCCTCTAGCGGGAGAAGTTTCGAGCAGTACTTC. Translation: CASSPSSGRSFEQYF.

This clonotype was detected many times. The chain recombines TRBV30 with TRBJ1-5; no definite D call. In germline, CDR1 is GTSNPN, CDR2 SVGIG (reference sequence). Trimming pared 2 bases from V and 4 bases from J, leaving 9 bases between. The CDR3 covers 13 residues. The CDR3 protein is CAWSPTENQPQHF. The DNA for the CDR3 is TGTGCCTGGAGTCCAACAGAGAATCAGCCCCAGCATTTT.

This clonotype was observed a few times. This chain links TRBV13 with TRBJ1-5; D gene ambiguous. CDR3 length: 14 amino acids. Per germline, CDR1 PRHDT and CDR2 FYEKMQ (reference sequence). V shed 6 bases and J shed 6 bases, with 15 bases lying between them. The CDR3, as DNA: TGTGCCAGCAGGTTAAGCAGATCAGGTCAGCCCCAGCATTTT. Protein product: CASRLSRSGQPQHF.

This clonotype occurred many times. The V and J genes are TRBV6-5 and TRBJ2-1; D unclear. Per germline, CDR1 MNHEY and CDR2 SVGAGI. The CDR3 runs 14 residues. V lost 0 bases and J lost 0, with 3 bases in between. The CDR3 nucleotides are TGTGCCAGCAGTTACTCGAGCTCCTACAATGAGCAGTTCTTC. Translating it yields CASSYSSSYNEQFF.

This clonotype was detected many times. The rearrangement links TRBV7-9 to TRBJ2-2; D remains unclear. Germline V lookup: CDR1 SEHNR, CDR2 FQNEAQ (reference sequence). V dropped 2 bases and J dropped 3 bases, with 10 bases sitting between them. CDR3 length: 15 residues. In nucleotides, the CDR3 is TGTGCCAGCAGCTTACCCAGAATATACACCGGGGAGCTGTTTTTT. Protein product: CASSLPRIYTGELFF.

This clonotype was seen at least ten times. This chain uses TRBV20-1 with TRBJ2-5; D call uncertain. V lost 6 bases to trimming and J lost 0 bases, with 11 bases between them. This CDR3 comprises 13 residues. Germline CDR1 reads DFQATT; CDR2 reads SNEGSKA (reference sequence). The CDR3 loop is CSALQQYQETQYF. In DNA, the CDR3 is TGCAGTGCCCTACAGCAGTACCAAGAGACCCAGTACTTC.

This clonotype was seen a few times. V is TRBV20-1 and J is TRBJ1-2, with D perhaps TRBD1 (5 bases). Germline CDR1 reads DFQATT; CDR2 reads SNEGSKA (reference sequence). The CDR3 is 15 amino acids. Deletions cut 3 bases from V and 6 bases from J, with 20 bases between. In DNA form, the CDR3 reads TGCAGTGCTAGTCCGGTGGGGGGGGTGGTCCATGGCTACACCTTC. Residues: CSASPVGGVVHGYTF.

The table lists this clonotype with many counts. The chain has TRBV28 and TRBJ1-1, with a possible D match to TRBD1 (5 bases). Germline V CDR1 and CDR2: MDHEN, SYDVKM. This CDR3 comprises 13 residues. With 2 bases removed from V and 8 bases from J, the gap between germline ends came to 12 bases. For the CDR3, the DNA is TGTGCCAGCAGTTTAAACCACGACAGAGAAGCTTTCTTT. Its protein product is CASSLNHDREAFF.